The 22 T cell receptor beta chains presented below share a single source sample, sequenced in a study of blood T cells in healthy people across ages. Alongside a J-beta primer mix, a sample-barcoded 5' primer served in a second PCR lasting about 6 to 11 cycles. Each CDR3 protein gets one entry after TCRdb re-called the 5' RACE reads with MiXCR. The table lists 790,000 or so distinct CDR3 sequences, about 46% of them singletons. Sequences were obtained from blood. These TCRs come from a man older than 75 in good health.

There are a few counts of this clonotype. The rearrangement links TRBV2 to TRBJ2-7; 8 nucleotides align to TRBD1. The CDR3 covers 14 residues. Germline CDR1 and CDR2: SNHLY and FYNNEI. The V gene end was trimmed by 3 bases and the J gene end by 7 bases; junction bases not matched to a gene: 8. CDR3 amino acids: CASSEAGGPGEQYF. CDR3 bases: TGTGCCAGCAGTGAGGCAGGGGGCCCGGGGGAGCAGTACTTC.

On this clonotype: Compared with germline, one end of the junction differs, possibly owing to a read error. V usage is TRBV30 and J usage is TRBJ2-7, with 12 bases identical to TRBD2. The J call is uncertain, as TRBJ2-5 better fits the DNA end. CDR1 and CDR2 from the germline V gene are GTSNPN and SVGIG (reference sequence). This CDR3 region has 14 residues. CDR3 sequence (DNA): TGCGCCTGGATGACTAGCGGGAGCGGACAGACCCAGTACTTC. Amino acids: CAWMTSGSGQTQYF.

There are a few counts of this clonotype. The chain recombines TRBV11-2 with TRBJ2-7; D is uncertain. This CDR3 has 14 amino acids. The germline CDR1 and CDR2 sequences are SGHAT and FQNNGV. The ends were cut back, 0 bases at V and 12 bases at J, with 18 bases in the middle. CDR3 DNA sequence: TGTGCCAGCAGCTTAGATCCGGAAGTGGGGAAAAGGTACTTC. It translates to CASSLDPEVGKRYF. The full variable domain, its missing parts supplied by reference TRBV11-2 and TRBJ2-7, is EAGVAQSPRYKIIEKRQSVAFWCNPISGHATLYWYQQILGQGPKLLIQFQNNGVVDDSQLPKDRFSAERLKGVDSTLKIQPAKLEDSAVYLCASSLDPEVGKRYFGPGTRLTVT.

CDR3 coding DNA: TGCAGTGCTAGAGAAACGGGGGCGCCCTACAATGAGCAGTTCTTC. Its translation: CSARETGAPYNEQFF. The J gene is TRBJ2-1, the V gene TRBV20-1, with D perhaps given as TRBD1 or TRBD2 (6 bases each). This CDR3 spans 15 amino acids. V was cut by 0 bases and J by 2 bases, with 11 bases left in between. Germline CDR1 and CDR2: DFQATT and SNEGSKA (reference sequence).

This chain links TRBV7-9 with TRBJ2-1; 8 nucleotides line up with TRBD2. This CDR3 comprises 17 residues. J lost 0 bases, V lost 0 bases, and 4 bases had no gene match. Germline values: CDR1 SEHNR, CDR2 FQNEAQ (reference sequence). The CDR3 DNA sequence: TGTGCCAGCAGCTTAGCGAGGCTAGCGGGCTCCTACAATGAGCAGTTCTTC. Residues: CASSLARLAGSYNEQFF.

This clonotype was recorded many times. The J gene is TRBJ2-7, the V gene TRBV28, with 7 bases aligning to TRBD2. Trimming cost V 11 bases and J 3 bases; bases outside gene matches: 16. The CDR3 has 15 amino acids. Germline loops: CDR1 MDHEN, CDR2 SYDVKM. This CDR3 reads CASTLFLSGIYEQYF. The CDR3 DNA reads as TGTGCCTCCACCCTTTTTTTGAGCGGGATCTACGAGCAGTACTTC.

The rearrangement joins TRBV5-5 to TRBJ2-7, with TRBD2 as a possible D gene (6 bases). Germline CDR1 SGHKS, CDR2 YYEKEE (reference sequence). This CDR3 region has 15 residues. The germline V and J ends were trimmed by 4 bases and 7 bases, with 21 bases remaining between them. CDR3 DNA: TGTGCCAGCAGCCAGGGACGGGGGATGGGGACGGAGCAGTACTTC. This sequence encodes CASSQGRGMGTEQYF.

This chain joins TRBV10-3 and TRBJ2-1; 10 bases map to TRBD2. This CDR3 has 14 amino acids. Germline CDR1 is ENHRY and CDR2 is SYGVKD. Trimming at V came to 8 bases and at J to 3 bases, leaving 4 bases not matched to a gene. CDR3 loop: CAIGIAGGYNEQFF. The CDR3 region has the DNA TGTGCCATCGGGATAGCGGGAGGCTACAATGAGCAGTTCTTC.

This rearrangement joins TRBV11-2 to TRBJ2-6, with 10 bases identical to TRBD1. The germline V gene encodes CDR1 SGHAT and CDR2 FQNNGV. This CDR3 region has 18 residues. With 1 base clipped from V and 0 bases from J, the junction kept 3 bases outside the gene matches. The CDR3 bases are TGTGCCAGCAGCTTAGGGACAGGGGGAATCTCTGGGGCCAACGTCCTGACTTTC. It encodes CASSLGTGGISGANVLTF.

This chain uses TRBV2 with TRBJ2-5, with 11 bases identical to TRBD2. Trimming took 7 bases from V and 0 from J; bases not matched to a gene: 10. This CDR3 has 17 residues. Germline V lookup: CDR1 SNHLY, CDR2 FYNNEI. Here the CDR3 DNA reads TGTGCCAGCATTTTGTCTACTAGCGGGAGTGACCAAGAGACCCAGTACTTC. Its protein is CASILSTSGSDQETQYF.

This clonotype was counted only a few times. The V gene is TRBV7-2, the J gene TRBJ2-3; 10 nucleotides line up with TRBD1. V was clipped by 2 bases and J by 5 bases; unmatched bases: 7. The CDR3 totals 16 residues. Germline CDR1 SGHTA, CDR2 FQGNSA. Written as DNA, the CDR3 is TGTGCCAGCAGCTTAATTGTGGGACAGGGGCAAGATACGCAGTATTTT. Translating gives CASSLIVGQGQDTQYF.

The CDR3 protein is CASSPKGETDTQYF. The CDR3 DNA reads TGTGCCAGCTCACCAAAGGGGGAGACAGATACGCAGTATTTT. The chain is built from TRBV18 and TRBJ2-3, with D tentatively TRBD1 (6 bases). V lost 2 bases, J lost 3 bases, and 9 bases lay in between. The CDR3 is 14 amino acids. Germline CDR1 is KGHSH and CDR2 is LQKENI.

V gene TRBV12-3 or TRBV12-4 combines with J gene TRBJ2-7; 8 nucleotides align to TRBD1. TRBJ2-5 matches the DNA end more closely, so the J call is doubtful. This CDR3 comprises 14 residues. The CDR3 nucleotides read TGTGCCAGCAGTTTACGTGACAGGGGACAGACCCAGTACTTC. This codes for CASSLRDRGQTQYF.

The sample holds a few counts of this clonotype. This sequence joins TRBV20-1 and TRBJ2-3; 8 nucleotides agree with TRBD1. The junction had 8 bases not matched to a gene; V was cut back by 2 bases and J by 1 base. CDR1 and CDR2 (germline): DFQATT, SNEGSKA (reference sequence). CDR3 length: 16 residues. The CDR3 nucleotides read TGCAGTGCTAGACCATACACGGGACAGGGCACAGATACGCAGTATTTT. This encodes CSARPYTGQGTDTQYF.

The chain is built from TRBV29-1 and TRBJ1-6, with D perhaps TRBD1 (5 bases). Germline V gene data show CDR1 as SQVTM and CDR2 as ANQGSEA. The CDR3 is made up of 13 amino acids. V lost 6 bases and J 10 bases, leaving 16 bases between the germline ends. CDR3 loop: CSVRDGSQSPLHF. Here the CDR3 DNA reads TGCAGCGTCCGGGACGGTTCCCAGTCACCCCTCCACTTT. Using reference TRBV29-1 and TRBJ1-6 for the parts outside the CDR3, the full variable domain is SAVISQKPSRDICQRGTSLTIQCQVDSQVTMMFWYRQQPGQSLTLIATANQGSEATYESGFVIDKFPISRPNLTFSTLTVSNMSPEDSSIYLCSVRDGSQSPLHFGNGTRLTVT.

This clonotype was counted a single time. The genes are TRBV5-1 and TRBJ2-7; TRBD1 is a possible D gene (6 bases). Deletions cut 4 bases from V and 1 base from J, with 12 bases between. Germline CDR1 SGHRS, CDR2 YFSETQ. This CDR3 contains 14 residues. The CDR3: CASSEQGPSYEQYF. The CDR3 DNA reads TGCGCCAGCAGCGAGCAGGGGCCTTCCTACGAGCAGTACTTC.

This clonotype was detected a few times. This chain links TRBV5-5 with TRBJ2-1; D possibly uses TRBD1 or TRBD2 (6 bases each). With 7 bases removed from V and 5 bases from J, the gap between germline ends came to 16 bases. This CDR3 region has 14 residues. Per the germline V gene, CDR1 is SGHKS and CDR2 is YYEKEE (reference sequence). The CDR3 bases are TGTGCCAGCCTGAGGGGGGAGGCCCACAATGAGCAGTTCTTC. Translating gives CASLRGEAHNEQFF.

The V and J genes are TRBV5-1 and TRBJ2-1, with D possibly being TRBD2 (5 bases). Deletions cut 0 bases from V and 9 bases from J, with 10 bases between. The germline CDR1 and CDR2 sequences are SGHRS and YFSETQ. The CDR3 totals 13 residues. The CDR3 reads CASSLVPAVEQFF. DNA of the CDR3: TGCGCCAGCAGCTTGGTTCCAGCGGTTGAGCAGTTCTTC.

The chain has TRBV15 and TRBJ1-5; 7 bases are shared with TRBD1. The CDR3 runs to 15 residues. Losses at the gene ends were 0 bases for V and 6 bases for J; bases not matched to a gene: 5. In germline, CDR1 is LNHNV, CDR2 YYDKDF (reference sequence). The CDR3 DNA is TGTGCCACCAGCAGAGATCGAGGGGGCCGTCAGCCCCAGCATTTT. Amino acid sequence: CATSRDRGGRQPQHF.

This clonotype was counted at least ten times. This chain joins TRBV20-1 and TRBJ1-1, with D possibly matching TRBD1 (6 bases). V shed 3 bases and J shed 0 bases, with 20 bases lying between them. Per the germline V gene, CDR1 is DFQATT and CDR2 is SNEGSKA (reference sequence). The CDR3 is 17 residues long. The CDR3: CSARTEGVRWLNTEAFF. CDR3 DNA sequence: TGCAGTGCTAGGACGGAGGGGGTAAGGTGGCTGAACACTGAAGCTTTCTTT.

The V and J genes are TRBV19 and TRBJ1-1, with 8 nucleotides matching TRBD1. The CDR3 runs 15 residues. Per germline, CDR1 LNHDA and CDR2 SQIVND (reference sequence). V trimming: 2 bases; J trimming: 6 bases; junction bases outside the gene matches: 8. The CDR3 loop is CASSIPLGTGAEAFF. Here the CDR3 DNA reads TGTGCCAGTAGTATACCCCTCGGGACAGGCGCTGAAGCTTTCTTT.

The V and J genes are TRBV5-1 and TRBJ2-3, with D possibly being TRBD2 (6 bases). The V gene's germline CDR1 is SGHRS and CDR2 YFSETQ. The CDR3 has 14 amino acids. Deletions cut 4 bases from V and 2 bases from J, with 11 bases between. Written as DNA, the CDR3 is TGCGCCAGCAGCCTGGACTACCCCACAGATACGCAGTATTTT. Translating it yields CASSLDYPTDTQYF.